What follows are 20 T cell receptor beta chains derived from one specimen sequenced in a study of T cell responses to AZD1222 COVID-19 vaccine. Clones were read by immunoSEQ multiplex PCR, and TCRdb kept only the in-frame ones, dropping some. The repertoire holds some 250,000 clones, with 85% to 95% as singletons. Source: peripheral blood, taken 28 days after the second AZD1222 dose. The receptors come from an adult who received the AZD1222 COVID-19 vaccine.

The genes are TRBV3-1 (or the pseudogene TRBV3-2) and TRBJ1-2, with D perhaps matching TRBD1 (6 bases). V lost 0 bases, J lost 8 bases, and 19 bases lay in between. In germline, CDR1 is LGHDT, CDR2 YNNKEL (reference sequence). The CDR3 length is 16 residues. CDR3 coding DNA: TGTGCCAGCAGCCAAGATTGGACAGCCCTTTCAGGGGGCTACACCTTC. Translating gives CASSQDWTALSGGYTF.

This rearrangement joins TRBV7-9 to TRBJ2-1, with TRBD2 matching over 8 bases. From germline, CDR1 is SEHNR and CDR2 FQNEAQ (reference sequence). J gave up 0 bases and V 5 bases, and 6 bases lay outside the gene matches. This CDR3 contains 16 residues. CDR3 amino acids: CASSPIAGISYNEQFF. Here the CDR3 DNA reads TGTGCCAGCAGCCCGATAGCGGGAATCTCCTACAATGAGCAGTTCTTC.

V is TRBV28 and J is TRBJ1-1; 7 nucleotides agree with TRBD1. Looked up from germline, CDR1 is MDHEN and CDR2 is SYDVKM. J gave up 1 base and V 7 bases, and 6 bases lay outside the gene matches. The CDR3 sequence is 14 residues long. CDR3: CASIQGGPNTEAFF. The CDR3 DNA reads TGTGCCAGCATCCAGGGGGGCCCGAACACTGAAGCTTTCTTT.

The CDR3 DNA follows: TGTGCCAGCAGCTTATATGGGTTAGGGCAGGCCTACAATGAGCAGTTCTTC. This translates into CASSLYGLGQAYNEQFF. The chain joins TRBV7-3 to TRBJ2-1; D remains ambiguous. Trimming stripped 2 bases from V and 2 bases from J, with 16 bases between. CDR1 SGHTA and CDR2 FQGTGA come from the germline V gene. CDR3 length: 17 residues.

The chain carries TRBV5-1 and TRBJ2-3; TRBD1 agrees at 7 bases. There are 16 residues in the CDR3. The V and J ends lost 0 bases and 1 base, in that order; junction bases with no gene match: 5. From germline, CDR1 is SGHRS and CDR2 YFSETQ. The DNA of the CDR3 is TGCGCCAGCAGCTTGGAGCCCGGACAGGGCACAGATACGCAGTATTTT. It codes for CASSLEPGQGTDTQYF.

The chain uses TRBV15 and TRBJ1-2; 12 nucleotides align to TRBD1. There are 17 residues in the CDR3. Looked up from germline, CDR1 is LNHNV and CDR2 is YYDKDF (reference sequence). The V segment lost 0 bases and the J segment 7 bases; nucleotides outside the gene matches: 9. CDR3 nucleotides: TGTGCCACCAGCAGAGACCAACCGGGACAGGGGGCGGCTGGCTACACCTTC. It codes for CATSRDQPGQGAAGYTF. Full variable domain (rest looked up from reference TRBV15 and TRBJ1-2): DAMVIQNPRYQVTQFGKPVTLSCSQTLNHNVMYWYQQKSSQAPKLLFHYYDKDFNNEADTPDNFQSRRPNTSFCFLDIRSPGLGDTAMYLCATSRDQPGQGAAGYTFGSGTRLTVV.

The rearrangement joins TRBV6-5 to TRBJ1-1, with 8 bases that match TRBD1. The germline V gene encodes CDR1 MNHEY and CDR2 SVGAGI. The CDR3 loop spans 14 amino acids. After removal of 7 bases from V and 6 bases from J, the junction contained 10 bases not matched to a gene. The CDR3 DNA reads TGTGCCAGCACCCCTGGACAGGGTTTTTCTGAAGCTTTCTTT. It is translated as CASTPGQGFSEAFF.

The V and J genes are TRBV2 and TRBJ2-2; a weak D match, TRBD2 (5 bases). Germline CDR1 is SNHLY and CDR2 is FYNNEI. V gave up 6 bases and J gave up 3 bases, with 11 bases separating them. The CDR3 extends over 14 amino acids. CDR3 sequence reads: CASSTAAYTGELFF. The CDR3 DNA sequence: TGTGCCAGCAGCACAGCGGCCTACACCGGGGAGCTGTTTTTT.

The CDR3 DNA is TGTGCCAGCAGTTTATCCCCGATAGGGGGCTCCGCCTACGAGCAGTACTTC. This sequence encodes CASSLSPIGGSAYEQYF. The chain carries TRBV28 and TRBJ2-7, with 7 bases fitting TRBD1. Trimming cost V 1 base and J 2 bases; bases outside gene matches: 11. Germline-derived CDR1 and CDR2 are MDHEN and SYDVKM. This CDR3 has 17 amino acids.

V and J are TRBV27 and TRBJ2-5; 8 bases match TRBD1. Trimming took 5 bases from V and 2 from J; bases not matched to a gene: 7. CDR1 and CDR2 (germline): MNHEY, SMNVEV (reference sequence). The CDR3 is 15 amino acids. The CDR3 sequence: CASSISRTGQETQYF. CDR3 nucleotide sequence: TGTGCCAGCAGTATCTCCCGGACAGGGCAAGAGACCCAGTACTTC.

The chain carries TRBV18 and TRBJ1-1; D is ambiguous. V was pared by 3 bases and J by 7 bases, with 15 bases between. CDR1 and CDR2 (germline): KGHSH, LQKENI. This CDR3 contains 14 residues. In DNA form, the CDR3 reads TGTGCCAGCTCACCGGGCCCGAGGGCCGATGAAGCTTTCTTT. Protein sequence: CASSPGPRADEAFF.

The chain has TRBV3-1 (or the pseudogene TRBV3-2) and TRBJ2-2; D ambiguous. The CDR3 length is 14 residues. V shed 1 base and J shed 3 bases, with 6 bases lying between them. Germline CDR1 and CDR2: LGHDT and YNNKEL (reference sequence). CDR3 in amino acids: CASSQAPDTGELFF. Here the CDR3 DNA reads TGTGCCAGCAGCCAAGCACCAGACACCGGGGAGCTGTTTTTT.

V is TRBV6-5 and J is TRBJ1-1; no clear D gene. The V gene's germline CDR1 is MNHEY and CDR2 SVGAGI. The CDR3 is 11 amino acids. Between the trimmed V and J ends, which lost 6 bases and 1 base, there was a span of 3 bases. CDR3: CASSTNTEAFF. The CDR3 bases are TGTGCCAGCAGCACGAACACTGAAGCTTTCTTT.

The chain employs TRBV6-2 or TRBV6-3 and TRBJ1-5; 9 nucleotides line up with TRBD1. V lost 2 bases, J lost 9 bases, and 5 bases stayed unmatched. The CDR3 totals 14 residues. Germline values: CDR1 MNHEY, CDR2 SVGEGT. DNA for the CDR3: TGTGCCAGCAGTTACGGGACAGGGTTTCGGCCCCAGCATTTT. Residues: CASSYGTGFRPQHF.

The V gene is TRBV28, the J gene TRBJ2-1; no clear D. This CDR3 contains 14 residues. CDR1 is MDHEN, CDR2 SYDVKM, per germline. Deletions cut 1 base from V and 7 bases from J, with 11 bases between. The CDR3 region has the DNA TGTGCCAGCAGTTTATATCCAGTCTCGAATGAGCAGTTCTTC. Amino acid sequence: CASSLYPVSNEQFF.

This chain links TRBV11-2 with TRBJ1-3, with D possibly being TRBD1 (5 bases). CDR1 is SGHAT and CDR2 is FQNNGV in the germline V gene. The CDR3 extends over 17 amino acids. Trimming took off 0 bases at V and 0 bases at J, with 12 bases between the two ends. The CDR3, as DNA: TGTGCCAGCAGCTTAGACCACAGGCCTTTCTCTGGAAACACCATATATTTT. Amino acids: CASSLDHRPFSGNTIYF.

V gene TRBV5-6 combines with J gene TRBJ2-1; D is possibly TRBD1 or TRBD2 (5 bases each). V lost 3 bases and J lost 8, with 18 bases in between. This CDR3 spans 15 amino acids. Germline V gene sequence: CDR1 SGHDT, CDR2 YYEEEE. CDR3 nucleotide sequence: TGTGCCAGCAGCTCGGGGCCCTCCACTGCCGATGAGCAGTTCTTC. Its protein is CASSSGPSTADEQFF. Full variable domain (rest looked up from reference TRBV5-6 and TRBJ2-1): DAGVTQSPTHLIKTRGQQVTLRCSPKSGHDTVSWYQQALGQGPQFIFQYYEEEERQRGNFPDRFSGHQFPNYSSELNVNALLLGDSALYLCASSSGPSTADEQFFGPGTRLTVL.

This clone was observed once. J is TRBJ2-7 and V is TRBV6-2 or TRBV6-3; D uncertain. CDR3 size: 10 residues. The V end lost 8 bases, the J end lost 7 bases, and 9 bases lay between the germline ends. Germline V lookup: CDR1 MNHEY, CDR2 SVGEGT. For the CDR3, the DNA is TGTGCCAGCGGTTGGAGAGAGCAGTACTTC. This sequence encodes CASGWREQYF.

The chain combines TRBV3-1 (or the pseudogene TRBV3-2) with TRBJ2-7; D possibly corresponds to TRBD1 (5 bases). Trimming stripped 1 base from V and 6 bases from J, with 10 bases between. The CDR3 has 13 amino acids. Germline assignment: CDR1 LGHDT and CDR2 YNNKEL (reference sequence). DNA for the CDR3: TGTGCCAGCAGCCAAGCTAGGGGTGGCGAGCAGTACTTC. Protein sequence: CASSQARGGEQYF.

This chain joins TRBV11-3 and TRBJ2-1; 8 bases align to TRBD1. Germline V gene sequence: CDR1 SGHNT, CDR2 YENEEA. CDR3 length: 15 residues. The ends lost 4 bases at V and 0 bases at J; junction bases unmatched: 2. In nucleotides, the CDR3 is TGTGCCAGCAGCTCGGGACAGGCCTCCTACAATGAGCAGTTCTTC. It specifies CASSSGQASYNEQFF.